This TCR beta chain was captured in a study of PD-L1 blockade in urothelial cancer. Study background: Blood underwent analysis 3 weeks (second dose) and 6 weeks after treatment began. The study recovered a median of about 140,000 T cells per blood sample.

Urothelial carcinoma, locally advanced or metastatic, affected the patients. The length of the CDR3 is 16 residues. Looked up from germline, CDR1 is LGHNA and CDR2 is YSLEER. The V segment lost 2 bases and the J segment 6 bases; nucleotides outside the gene matches: 9. Method: immunoSEQ multiplex PCR; TCRdb's copy keeps in-frame clones and lacks some. The sample holds 50,000 to 55,000 clones, about 80% seen once. The V call is TRBV4-3, the J call TRBJ2-1; the match to TRBD1 covers 8 bases. This sequence was found in a man aged 70 or older with urothelial cancer. The starting material was PBMCs, obtained around atezolizumab (anti-PD-L1) treatment. The CDR3 nucleotides read TGCGCCAGCAGCCAATCGGACAGGGTGGTCCGCAATGAGCAGTTCTTC. The encoded protein is CASSQSDRVVRNEQFF.